This TCR beta chain was sequenced in a study of cytomegalovirus exposure and HLA in healthy donors. Study details: An analysis done earlier identified approximately 120 million unique TCR beta sequences from around 180 million T cells.

Trimming took 0 bases from V and 4 from J, leaving 5 bases between them. Germline CDR1 and CDR2: SGDLS and YYNGEE. This CDR3 is 13 amino acids long. As to this clone: Antigen specificity is unknown.

The PCR employed 60 Vbeta primers together with 13 Jbeta primers. This table comes from immunoSEQ multiplex PCR, and its TCRdb copy is limited to in-frame clones, with some not included. The data show 90,000 to 100,000 clones, roughly 76% seen once. Regarding the study as a whole: A later analysis linked a missense variant in DCLRE1C to the trimming of TCR beta V and J genes.

This sequence joins TRBV9 and TRBJ2-1, with a weak D call TRBD2 (5 bases). The TCR originated in a middle-aged man in good health and CMV-seronegative. The sample consisted of PBMCs. The CDR3 DNA reads as TGTGCCAGCAGCGTAGAGCGGTACAATGAGCAGTTCTTC. Amino acid sequence: CASSVERYNEQFF.